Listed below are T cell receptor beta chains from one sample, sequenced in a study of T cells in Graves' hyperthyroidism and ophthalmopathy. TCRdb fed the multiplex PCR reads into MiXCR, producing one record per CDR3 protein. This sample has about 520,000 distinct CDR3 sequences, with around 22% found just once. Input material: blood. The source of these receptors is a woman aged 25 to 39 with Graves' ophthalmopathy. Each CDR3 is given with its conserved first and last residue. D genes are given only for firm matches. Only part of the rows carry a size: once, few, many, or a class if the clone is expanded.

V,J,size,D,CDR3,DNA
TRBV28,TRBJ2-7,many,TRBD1,CASSSPGTGPFYEQYF,TGTGCCAGCAGTTCTCCCGGGACAGGGCCTTTCTACGAGCAGTACTTC
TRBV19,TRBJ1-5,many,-,CATARSFNQPQHF,TGTGCCACCGCCCGGAGTTTCAATCAGCCCCAGCATTTT
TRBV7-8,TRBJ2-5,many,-,CASSSNRLREETQYF,TGTGCCAGCAGCTCTAACCGACTCCGGGAAGAGACCCAGTACTTC
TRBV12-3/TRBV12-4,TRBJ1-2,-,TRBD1,CASRHSTGYGYTF,TGTGCCAGCAGACATTCGACAGGGTATGGCTACACCTTC
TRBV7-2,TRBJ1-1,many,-,CASSLTRQSEAFF,TGTGCCAGCAGCTTAACGCGACAGTCTGAAGCTTTCTTT
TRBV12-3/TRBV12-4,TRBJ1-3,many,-,CASRTPSDSGNTIYF,TGTGCCAGCAGGACTCCCAGTGACTCTGGAAACACCATATATTTT
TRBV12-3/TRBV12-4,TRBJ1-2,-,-,CASSLHVSYYGYTF,TGTGCCAGCAGTTTACATGTGTCCTACTATGGCTACACCTTC
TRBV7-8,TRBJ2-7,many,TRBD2,CASSSTSGGYEQYF,TGTGCCAGCAGCTCGACTAGCGGGGGGTACGAGCAGTACTTC
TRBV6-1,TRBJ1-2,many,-,CASSGGPNYGYTF,TGTGCCAGCAGTGGCGGGCCTAACTATGGCTACACCTTC
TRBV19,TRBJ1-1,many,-,CASSILLSWPLNTEAFF,TGTGCCAGTAGTATTTTACTAAGCTGGCCCTTGAACACTGAAGCTTTCTTT
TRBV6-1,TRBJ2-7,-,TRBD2,CASREAGAGSYEQYF,TGTGCCAGCAGGGAAGCGGGAGCGGGTTCCTACGAGCAGTACTTC
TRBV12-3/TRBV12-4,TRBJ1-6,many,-,CASSLFGGEDSPLHF,TGTGCCAGCAGTTTATTTGGGGGGGAGGATTCACCCCTCCACTTT
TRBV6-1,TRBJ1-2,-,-,CASSATGVIYGYTF,TGTGCCAGCAGTGCGACGGGGGTCATATATGGCTACACCTTC
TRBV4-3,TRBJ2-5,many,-,CASSQVGRETQYF,TGCGCCAGCAGCCAAGTTGGCCGGGAGACCCAGTACTTC
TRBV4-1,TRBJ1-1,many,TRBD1,CASSRFTGGTEAFF,TGCGCCAGCAGCCGATTCACAGGGGGCACTGAAGCTTTCTTT
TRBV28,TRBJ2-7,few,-,CATPFSPDSLRGEQYF,TGTGCCACCCCATTTTCCCCGGACAGCTTAAGAGGCGAGCAGTACTTC
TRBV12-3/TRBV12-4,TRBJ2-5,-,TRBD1,CASSLDPGTARETQYF,TGTGCCAGCAGTTTAGACCCTGGGACAGCCCGAGAGACCCAGTACTTC
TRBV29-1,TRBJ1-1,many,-,CSVEEGAGVAFF,TGCAGCGTTGAAGAGGGGGCGGGGGTGGCTTTCTTT
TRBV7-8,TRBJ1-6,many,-,CASSLNRDSPLHF,TGTGCCAGCAGCTTAAACAGGGATTCACCCCTCCACTTT
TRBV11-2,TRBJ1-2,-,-,CASSPRRNRDRDGYTF,TGTGCCAGCAGCCCGCGCCGAAACAGGGATAGAGATGGCTACACCTTC
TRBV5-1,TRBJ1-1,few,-,CASSAVPGTEAFF,TGCGCCAGCAGCGCGGTCCCGGGAACTGAAGCTTTCTTT
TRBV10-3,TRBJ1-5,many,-,CAISDGGGQNDQPQHF,TGTGCCATCAGTGACGGGGGGGGGCAGAACGATCAGCCCCAGCATTTT
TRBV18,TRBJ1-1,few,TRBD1,CASSPTGTGWAEAFF,TGTGCCAGCTCACCTACCGGGACAGGGTGGGCTGAAGCTTTCTTT
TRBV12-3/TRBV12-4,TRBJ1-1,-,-,CASTTSMNTEAFF,TGTGCCAGCACCACGTCTATGAACACTGAAGCTTTCTTT
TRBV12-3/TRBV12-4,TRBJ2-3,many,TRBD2,CASSVSGGEASTDTQYF,TGTGCCAGCAGTGTTAGCGGGGGAGAGGCTAGCACAGATACGCAGTATTTT
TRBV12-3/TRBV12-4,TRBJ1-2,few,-,CASSLGTDNYGYTF,TGTGCCAGCAGTTTAGGGACGGACAACTATGGCTACACCTTC
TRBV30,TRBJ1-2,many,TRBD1,CAWNRQGNYGYTF,TGTGCCTGGAATAGACAGGGAAACTATGGCTACACCTTC